The next 14 T cell receptor beta chains were all read from a single sample in a study of shared clonotypes between healthy human individuals. TCRdb's table, derived via immunoSEQ multiplex PCR, lists solely in-frame clones and lacks some. The sample includes approximately 710,000 clones, 80% to 95% of them seen just once. Source material: memory CD8+ T cells from PBMCs. The subset denotes: CD45RO+ cells pooled with CCR7-negative TemRA cells. All receptors come from a man younger than 35 in good health. Some clones in this sample may be carry-over from other donors' samples.

The gene calls are TRBV27 and TRBJ2-7, with D perhaps matching TRBD1 (5 bases). Germline V gene lookup returns CDR1 MNHEY and CDR2 SMNVEV (reference sequence). The CDR3 consists of 14 residues. The ends were cut back, 5 bases at V and 4 bases at J, with 15 bases in the middle. The CDR3 here is CASSMTDPLYEQYF. CDR3 DNA sequence: TGTGCCAGCAGTATGACAGACCCGCTTTACGAGCAGTACTTC.

The V call is TRBV6-5, the J call TRBJ2-3; D might be TRBD2 (6 bases). The CDR3 is 15 amino acids. Germline assignment: CDR1 MNHEY and CDR2 SVGAGI. With 10 bases removed from V and 0 bases from J, the gap between germline ends came to 17 bases. The CDR3 nucleotides are TGTGCCACTACGGGGGATATGACTAGCACAGATACGCAGTATTTT. This translates into CATTGDMTSTDTQYF.

The CDR3 protein is CASSPFGSEQFF. CDR3 nucleotides: TGTGCCAGCAGCCCGTTTGGGTCTGAGCAGTTCTTC. V usage is TRBV7-2 and J usage is TRBJ2-1; D remains unclear. The germline V and J ends were trimmed by 5 bases and 9 bases, with 11 bases remaining between them. CDR3 size: 12 residues. Germline-derived CDR1 and CDR2 are SGHTA and FQGNSA.

V is TRBV7-9 and J is TRBJ1-1, with 7 bases aligning to TRBD1. V lost 7 bases and J lost 4; bases outside the gene matches: 9. The CDR3 totals 14 residues. The germline gives CDR1 SEHNR, CDR2 FQNEAQ (reference sequence). CDR3: CASNPTGFVTEAFF. The CDR3 DNA reads as TGTGCCAGCAACCCGACAGGGTTCGTCACTGAAGCTTTCTTT.

This chain links TRBV6-1 with TRBJ2-1, with 9 bases identical to TRBD1. Germline trimming cut 6 bases from V and 10 bases from J; bases unmatched to any gene: 10. The germline gives CDR1 MNHNS, CDR2 SASEGT. This CDR3 comprises 14 residues. This CDR3 reads CASRDGTGPIEQFF. The CDR3 nucleotides are TGTGCCAGCAGAGACGGGACAGGGCCCATCGAGCAGTTCTTC.

The J gene is TRBJ2-1, the V gene TRBV27, with 9 bases fitting TRBD2. This CDR3 spans 15 amino acids. Per germline, CDR1 MNHEY and CDR2 SMNVEV (reference sequence). V lost 2 bases to trimming and J lost 9 bases; unmatched junction nucleotides: 8. Written as DNA, the CDR3 is TGTGCCAGCAGTTTAAAGGCTAGCGGGATCGGTGAGCAGTTCTTC. As protein: CASSLKASGIGEQFF.

This chain links TRBV27 with TRBJ2-1, with a weak D call TRBD1 (5 bases). Per germline, CDR1 MNHEY and CDR2 SMNVEV (reference sequence). V lost 6 bases, J lost 0 bases, and 15 bases lay in between. The CDR3 contains 16 residues. The chain's CDR3 is CASRPGNPSSYNEQFF. Here the CDR3 DNA reads TGTGCCAGCAGGCCAGGGAACCCCAGCTCCTACAATGAGCAGTTCTTC.

This clone was detected only once. The rearrangement joins TRBV15 to TRBJ1-2; D not resolved. Germline values: CDR1 LNHNV, CDR2 YYDKDF (reference sequence). The CDR3 has 13 amino acids. V was cut by 0 bases and J by 6 bases, with 8 bases left in between. The CDR3 loop is CATSRDSGNGYTF. The CDR3 nucleotides are TGTGCCACCAGCAGAGATTCGGGAAATGGCTACACCTTC. The entire variable domain, with the rest obtained from reference TRBV15 and TRBJ1-2, is as follows: DAMVIQNPRYQVTQFGKPVTLSCSQTLNHNVMYWYQQKSSQAPKLLFHYYDKDFNNEADTPDNFQSRRPNTSFCFLDIRSPGLGDTAMYLCATSRDSGNGYTFGSGTRLTVV.

This chain uses TRBV15 with TRBJ2-7, with TRBD1 as a possible D gene (6 bases). V was pared by 5 bases and J by 2 bases, with 16 bases between. The CDR3 has 15 amino acids. CDR1 is LNHNV and CDR2 is YYDKDF in the germline V gene (reference sequence). The CDR3 reads CATSGRTVNPYEQYF. The CDR3 DNA sequence: TGTGCCACCAGCGGCAGGACAGTAAACCCCTACGAGCAGTACTTC.

The chain uses TRBV27 and TRBJ2-7, with a tentative D call TRBD1 (6 bases). Germline V CDR1 and CDR2: MNHEY, SMNVEV (reference sequence). This CDR3 is 14 amino acids long. Trimming cost V 3 bases and J 3 bases, with 12 bases left between them. The CDR3 spells CASSFRGQSYEQYF. In DNA form, the CDR3 reads TGTGCCAGCAGTTTCCGAGGACAGAGCTACGAGCAGTACTTC.

The rearrangement uses TRBV10-3 and TRBJ2-7; TRBD1 is a possible D gene (6 bases). This CDR3 spans 14 amino acids. Trimming cost V 2 bases and J 3 bases, with 11 bases left between them. Per germline, CDR1 ENHRY and CDR2 SYGVKD. CDR3 loop: CAISEPGQFYEQYF. For the CDR3, the DNA is TGTGCCATCAGTGAGCCCGGACAGTTCTACGAGCAGTACTTC.

This CDR3 reads CASSLMDIRDPASEQYF. As DNA, the CDR3 is TGTGCCAGCAGCTTAATGGACATACGGGACCCGGCCTCCGAGCAGTACTTC. The chain carries TRBV11-2 and TRBJ2-7; either TRBD1 or TRBD2 may fit D (5 bases each). The CDR3 loop spans 17 amino acids. Trimming shortened V by 2 bases and J by 6 bases, and 23 bases separated the two germline ends. CDR1 and CDR2 (germline): SGHAT, FQNNGV.

This chain joins TRBV5-4 and TRBJ2-6, with TRBD1 matching 10 bases. Germline V lookup: CDR1 SGHNT, CDR2 YYREEE (reference sequence). With V trimmed by 4 bases and J by 0 bases, 4 bases remained unmatched. The CDR3 consists of 17 residues. CDR3 DNA: TGTGCCAGCAGCCAGACAGGGGGCGCCTCTGGGGCCAACGTCCTGACTTTC. Its protein is CASSQTGGASGANVLTF.

The chain joins TRBV4-1 to TRBJ2-1, with D tentatively TRBD1 (6 bases). Looked up from germline, CDR1 is MGHRA and CDR2 is YSYEKL. The germline V and J ends were trimmed by 3 bases and 5 bases, with 14 bases remaining between them. The CDR3 spans 15 residues. The CDR3 here is CASSHPTAGDNEQFF. The CDR3, as DNA: TGCGCCAGCAGCCATCCGACGGCAGGGGACAATGAGCAGTTCTTC.